The 27 T cell receptor beta chains below come from one sample, sequenced in a study of monozygotic twins with inflammatory bowel disease. TCRdb reprocessed the 5' RACE reads and stores each CDR3 protein as one record, lacking DNA. The repertoire table contains approximately 300,000 distinct CDR3 sequences. The sample comprised blood. The receptors here all came from a human donor with ulcerative colitis or Crohn's disease, or a healthy co-twin of an affected twin (not recorded which).

The V and J genes are TRBV3-1 and TRBJ1-3. Germline CDR1 LGHDT, CDR2 YNNKEL (reference sequence). The CDR3 covers 13 residues. The CDR3 here is CASSQDFGNTIYF. Variable domain in full (rest from reference TRBV3-1 and TRBJ1-3): DTAVSQTPKYLVTQMGNDKSIKCEQNLGHDTMYWYKQDSKKFLKIMFSYNNKELIINETVPNRFSPKSPDKAHLNLHINSLELGDSAVYFCASSQDFGNTIYFGEGSWLTVV.

This chain joins TRBV7-2 and TRBJ1-5; the TCRdb call, TRBD1, lacks DNA for checking. The CDR3 contains 14 residues. In germline, CDR1 is SGHTA, CDR2 FQGNSA. CDR3 in amino acids: CASSLDRGNQPQHF. Supplemented by reference TRBV7-2 and TRBJ1-5, the full variable domain reads GAGVSQSPSNKVTEKGKDVELRCDPISGHTALYWYRQSLGQGLEFLIYFQGNSAPDKSGLPSDRFSAERTGGSVSTLTIQRTQQEDSAVYLCASSLDRGNQPQHFGDGTRLSIL.

The chain links TRBV5-1 to TRBJ1-2; TCRdb lists TRBD1, though no DNA is available to test this call. CDR1 is SGHRS and CDR2 is YFSETQ in the germline V gene. This CDR3 has 17 residues. CDR3 sequence reads: CASSLEGTGVENYGYTF.

The chain has TRBV7-2 and TRBJ2-3; TCRdb's D gene call, TRBD1, goes unchecked for lack of DNA. Germline values: CDR1 SGHTA, CDR2 FQGNSA. CDR3 length equals 16 residues. The CDR3 sequence is CASRPGGGTSTDTQYF.

The CDR3 loop is CASSPRGGPTYQETQYF. The chain carries TRBV9 and TRBJ2-5; the TCRdb call, TRBD1, lacks DNA for checking. The CDR3 runs to 17 residues. The germline CDR1 and CDR2 sequences are SGDLS and YYNGEE. The complete variable domain, with remaining parts taken from reference TRBV9 and TRBJ2-5, reads DSGVTQTPKHLITATGQRVTLRCSPRSGDLSVYWYQQSLDQGLQFLIQYYNGEERAKGNILERFSAQQFPDLHSELNLSSLELGDSALYFCASSPRGGPTYQETQYFGPGTRLLVL.

The chain carries TRBV10-2 and TRBJ2-1; TCRdb gives TRBD2 as the D gene, but with no DNA this cannot be confirmed. This CDR3 region has 16 residues. Germline V gene sequence: CDR1 WSHSY, CDR2 SAAADI. CDR3 loop: CASSRLASGARDEQFF.

The chain uses TRBV4-1 and TRBJ1-6; TCRdb proposes TRBD1, but this gene call is untestable without DNA. CDR3 length: 16 amino acids. Germline V gives CDR1 MGHRA, CDR2 YSYEKL. This CDR3 reads CASSRDRGSYNSPLHF.

The rearrangement joins TRBV6-6 to TRBJ2-7; TCRdb names TRBD1, which stays unverified in the absence of DNA. There are 14 residues in the CDR3. The germline CDR1 and CDR2 sequences are MNHNY and SVGAGI (reference sequence). CDR3 residues: CASSYSLDRAEQYF.

The rearrangement uses TRBV6-2 or TRBV6-3 and TRBJ2-6. CDR1 is MNHEY and CDR2 is SVGEGT in the germline V gene. The CDR3 has 16 amino acids. The CDR3 sequence: CASSSGLGSGANVLTF.

The rearrangement links TRBV29-1 to TRBJ1-2; checking the TCRdb D call of TRBD1 is not possible without DNA. The CDR3 extends over 14 amino acids. The germline gives CDR1 SQVTM, CDR2 ANQGSEA. The CDR3 region is CSVLATGGLGGYTF.

The CDR3 sequence: CATSDSGDYVYNEQFF. V is TRBV24-1 and J is TRBJ2-1. There are 16 residues in the CDR3. The germline V gene encodes CDR1 KGHDR and CDR2 SFDVKD.

CDR3: CAWARLAGGPSYKNNEQFF. V gene TRBV30 combines with J gene TRBJ2-1; no DNA is available, so the TRBD2 call from TCRdb remains unchecked. The CDR3 covers 19 residues. CDR1 and CDR2 from the germline V gene are GTSNPN and SVGIG (reference sequence).

This chain connects TRBV29-1 to TRBJ1-2; the TCRdb call, TRBD1, lacks DNA for checking. There are 15 residues in the CDR3. Germline V gives CDR1 SQVTM, CDR2 ANQGSEA. The CDR3 region is CSVDVGAVTGYGYTF.

V usage is TRBV6-1 and J usage is TRBJ1-5; lacking DNA, the TRBD1 call made by TCRdb goes unchecked. CDR1 and CDR2 from the germline V gene are MNHNS and SASEGT. CDR3 length: 15 residues. The CDR3: CASETGSNSNQPQHF.

The V and J genes are TRBV7-2 and TRBJ1-1; TCRdb reports TRBD1, a call that lacks DNA to check it against. CDR3 size: 13 residues. CDR1 is SGHTA, CDR2 FQGNSA, per germline. CDR3 sequence: CASSLGTRGEAFF. Complete variable domain (other parts from reference TRBV7-2 and TRBJ1-1): GAGVSQSPSNKVTEKGKDVELRCDPISGHTALYWYRQSLGQGLEFLIYFQGNSAPDKSGLPSDRFSAERTGGSVSTLTIQRTQQEDSAVYLCASSLGTRGEAFFGQGTRLTVV.

The gene calls are TRBV5-6 and TRBJ2-7. Germline lookup yields CDR1 SGHDT and CDR2 YYEEEE. The CDR3 loop spans 14 amino acids. The CDR3 is CASSLVPESYEQYF.

The chain recombines TRBV20-1 with TRBJ2-7; TCRdb's D call, TRBD1, is unchecked because there is no DNA. CDR1 and CDR2 (germline): DFQATT, SNEGSKA (reference sequence). This CDR3 has 15 amino acids. The CDR3 loop reads CSANDPTGPTYEQYF.

The chain employs TRBV20-1 and TRBJ2-5; TCRdb lists TRBD2, though no DNA is available to test this call. Germline V gene lookup returns CDR1 DFQATT and CDR2 SNEGSKA (reference sequence). CDR3 size: 14 residues. This CDR3 is CSARGEGLGETQYF.

The gene calls are TRBV18 and TRBJ2-7; checking the TCRdb D call of TRBD1 is not possible without DNA. In germline, CDR1 is KGHSH, CDR2 LQKENI. The CDR3 runs to 14 residues. CDR3 sequence reads: CASSPQTGHNEQYF.

This sequence joins TRBV18 and TRBJ1-2; as DNA is missing, the TRBD1 call by TCRdb cannot be tested. CDR1 is KGHSH and CDR2 is LQKENI in the germline V gene. The CDR3 covers 15 residues. The CDR3 is CASSPQSGTGGSYTF. Looking up the rest from reference TRBV18 and TRBJ1-2 gives the full variable domain: NAGVMQNPRHLVRRRGQEARLRCSPMKGHSHVYWYRQLPEEGLKFMVYLQKENIIDESGMPKERFSAEFPKEGPSILRIQQVVRGDSAAYFCASSPQSGTGGSYTFGSGTRLTVV.

The V gene is TRBV30, the J gene TRBJ2-1; there is no DNA to check the TCRdb D call of TRBD2. Germline V lookup: CDR1 GTSNPN, CDR2 SVGIG (reference sequence). The CDR3 sequence is 12 residues long. CDR3 loop: CAWSPAAGEQFF.

The chain recombines TRBV7-8 with TRBJ1-5; TCRdb reports TRBD1, a call that lacks DNA to check it against. The CDR3 has 16 amino acids. Germline V gene lookup returns CDR1 SGHVS and CDR2 FQNEAQ. The CDR3 loop reads CASSRGTANSNQPQHF. The entire variable domain, with the rest obtained from reference TRBV7-8 and TRBJ1-5, is as follows: GAGVSQSPRYKVAKRGQDVALRCDPISGHVSLFWYQQALGQGPEFLTYFQNEAQLDKSGLPSDRFFAERPEGSVSTLKIQRTQQEDSAVYLCASSRGTANSNQPQHFGDGTRLSIL.

This chain links TRBV7-8 with TRBJ1-1; the D call of TRBD1 rests on TCRdb alone, since no DNA is present to check it. This CDR3 region has 15 residues. In germline, CDR1 is SGHVS, CDR2 FQNEAQ. The CDR3 here is CASTFLTGKNTEAFF.

The J gene is TRBJ2-7, the V gene TRBV27; TCRdb's D call of TRBD1 is untestable without DNA. The CDR3 has 15 residues. Germline CDR1 reads MNHEY; CDR2 reads SMNVEV (reference sequence). The CDR3 here is CASSLAGAVVYEQYF.

The rearrangement joins TRBV5-1 to TRBJ2-1; TCRdb returns TRBD2, unconfirmable since there is no DNA. The CDR3 is 13 residues long. From germline, CDR1 is SGHRS and CDR2 YFSETQ. The CDR3 spells CASSLADGSGGEF.

The chain carries TRBV10-3 and TRBJ1-1. The CDR3 spans 14 residues. Looked up from germline, CDR1 is ENHRY and CDR2 is SYGVKD. The CDR3: CAISQGRMNTEAFF.

This CDR3 is CASSYRTGLGTKNIQYF. The chain links TRBV6-2 or TRBV6-3 to TRBJ2-4; TCRdb selects TRBD1, and the lack of DNA leaves this call unchecked. Germline CDR1 MNHEY, CDR2 SVGEGT. The CDR3 contains 17 residues.